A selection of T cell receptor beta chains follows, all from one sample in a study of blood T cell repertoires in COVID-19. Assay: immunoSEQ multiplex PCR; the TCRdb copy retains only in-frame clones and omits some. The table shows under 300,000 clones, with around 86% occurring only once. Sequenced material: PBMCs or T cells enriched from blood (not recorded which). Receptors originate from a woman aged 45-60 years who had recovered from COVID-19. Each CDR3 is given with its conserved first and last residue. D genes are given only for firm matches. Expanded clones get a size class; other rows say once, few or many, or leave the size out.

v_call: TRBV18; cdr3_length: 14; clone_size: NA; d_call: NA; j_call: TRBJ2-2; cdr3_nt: TGTGCCAGCTCACCGTCCCAGACGAGGGGGGAGCTGTTTTTT; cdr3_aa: CASSPSQTRGELFF
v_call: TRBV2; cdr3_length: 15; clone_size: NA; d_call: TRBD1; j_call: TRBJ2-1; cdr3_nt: TGTGCCAGCAGAAGAGACAGGGGGTCTTACAATGAGCAGTTCTTC; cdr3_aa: CASRRDRGSYNEQFF
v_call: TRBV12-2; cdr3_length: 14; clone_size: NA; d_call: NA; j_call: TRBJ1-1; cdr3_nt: TGTGCAAGTCGCGGAGGGCGCTGGGACACTGAAGCTTTCTTT; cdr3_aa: CASRGGRWDTEAFF
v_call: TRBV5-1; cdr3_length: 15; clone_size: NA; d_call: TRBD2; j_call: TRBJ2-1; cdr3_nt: TGCGCCAGCAGCTACGGACTAGCGGGAGTCAATGAGCAGTTCTTC; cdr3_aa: CASSYGLAGVNEQFF
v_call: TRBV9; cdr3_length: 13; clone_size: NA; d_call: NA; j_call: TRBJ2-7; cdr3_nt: TGTGCCAGCAGCGAGGGCCACAGGGACGAGCAGTACTTC; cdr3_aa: CASSEGHRDEQYF
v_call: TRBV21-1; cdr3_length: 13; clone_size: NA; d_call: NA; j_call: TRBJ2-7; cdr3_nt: TGTGCCAGCAGCCCGACAGGGAAAAGCGAGCAGTACTTC; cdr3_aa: CASSPTGKSEQYF
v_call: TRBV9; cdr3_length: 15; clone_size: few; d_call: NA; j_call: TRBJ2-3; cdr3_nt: TGTGCCAGCAGCGTTTCAGCGACCAGCACAGATACGCAGTATTTT; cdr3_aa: CASSVSATSTDTQYF
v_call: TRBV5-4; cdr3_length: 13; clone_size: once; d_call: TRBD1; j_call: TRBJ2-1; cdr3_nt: TGTGCCAGCAGCTCAAAACAGGGGGGTGAGCAGTTCTTC; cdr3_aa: CASSSKQGGEQFF
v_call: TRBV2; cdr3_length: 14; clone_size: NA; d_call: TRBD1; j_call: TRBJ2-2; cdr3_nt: TGTGCCAGCAGGGGACAGGGGCTTACCGGGGAGCTGTTTTTT; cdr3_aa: CASRGQGLTGELFF
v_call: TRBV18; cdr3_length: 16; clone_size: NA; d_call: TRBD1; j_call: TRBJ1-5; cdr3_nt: TGTGCCAGCTCACCAAGTACAGGGGGCACCAATCAGCCCCAGCATTTT; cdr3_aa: CASSPSTGGTNQPQHF
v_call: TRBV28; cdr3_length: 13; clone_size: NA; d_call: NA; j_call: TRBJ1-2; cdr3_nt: TGTGCCAGCAGTTTGGCCACAGCGGGTGGCTACACCTTC; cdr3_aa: CASSLATAGGYTF
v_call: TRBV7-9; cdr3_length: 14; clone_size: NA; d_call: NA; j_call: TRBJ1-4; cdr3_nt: TGTGCCAGCAGCCCGACACTTACTAATGAAAAACTGTTTTTT; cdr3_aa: CASSPTLTNEKLFF
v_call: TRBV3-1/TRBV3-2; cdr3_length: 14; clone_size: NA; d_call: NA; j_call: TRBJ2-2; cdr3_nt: TGTGCCAGCAGCCCGAATAGGGGGACCGGGGAGCTGTTTTTT; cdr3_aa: CASSPNRGTGELFF
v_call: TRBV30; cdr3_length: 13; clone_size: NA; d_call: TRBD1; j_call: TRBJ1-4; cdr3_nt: TGTGCCTGGAGGGCCCGGGACAGCGAAAAACTGTTTTTT; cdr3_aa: CAWRARDSEKLFF
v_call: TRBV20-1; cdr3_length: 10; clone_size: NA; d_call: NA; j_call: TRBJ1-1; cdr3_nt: TGCAGTGCCGTCCTTACTGAAGCTTTCTTT; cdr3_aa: CSAVLTEAFF
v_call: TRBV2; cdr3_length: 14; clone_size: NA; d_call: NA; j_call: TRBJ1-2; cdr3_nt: TGTGCCAGCAGTGAAGAGGCAGGCTCCTATGGCTACACCTTC; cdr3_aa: CASSEEAGSYGYTF
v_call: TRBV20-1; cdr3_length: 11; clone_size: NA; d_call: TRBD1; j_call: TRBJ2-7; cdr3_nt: TGCAGTGCTAGGACAGGGGATGAGCAGTACTTC; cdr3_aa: CSARTGDEQYF
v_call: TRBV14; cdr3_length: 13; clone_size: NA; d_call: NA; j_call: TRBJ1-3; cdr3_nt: TGTGCCAGCAGCCAAAATCCCGGGAACACCATATATTTT; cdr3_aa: CASSQNPGNTIYF
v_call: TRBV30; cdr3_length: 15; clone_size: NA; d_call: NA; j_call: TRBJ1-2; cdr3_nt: TGTGCCTGGAGGGTTGTCAGGGCTCGGCACTATGGCTACACCTTC; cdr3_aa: CAWRVVRARHYGYTF
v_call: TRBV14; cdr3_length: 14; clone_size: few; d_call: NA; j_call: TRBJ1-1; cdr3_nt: TGTGCCAGCAGCCCCACAATTCGGAACACTGAAGCTTTCTTT; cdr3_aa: CASSPTIRNTEAFF
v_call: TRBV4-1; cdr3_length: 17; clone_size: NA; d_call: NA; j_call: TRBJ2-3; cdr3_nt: TGCGCCAGCAGCCAGCCCCTCCGGCGGATTAGCACAGATACGCAGTATTTT; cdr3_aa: CASSQPLRRISTDTQYF
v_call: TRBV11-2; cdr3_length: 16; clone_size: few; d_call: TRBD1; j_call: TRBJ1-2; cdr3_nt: TGTGCCAGCAGCTTAGTAGGGACAGGGGCTAACTATGGCTACACCTTC; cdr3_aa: CASSLVGTGANYGYTF
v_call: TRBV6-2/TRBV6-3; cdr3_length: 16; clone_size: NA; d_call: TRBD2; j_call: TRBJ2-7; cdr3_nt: TGTGCCAGCAGTTACAGGGTGGGAGGGGTGGAATACGAGCAGTACTTC; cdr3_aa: CASSYRVGGVEYEQYF
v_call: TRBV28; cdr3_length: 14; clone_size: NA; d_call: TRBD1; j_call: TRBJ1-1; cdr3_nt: TGTGCCAGTAATATATTCAGGGGGCAGACTGAAGCTTTCTTT; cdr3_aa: CASNIFRGQTEAFF
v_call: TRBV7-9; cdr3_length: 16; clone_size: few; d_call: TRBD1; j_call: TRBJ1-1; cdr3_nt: TGTGCCAGCAGCCCTGTCCGGGACAGGGCGACCACTGAAGCTTTCTTT; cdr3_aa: CASSPVRDRATTEAFF
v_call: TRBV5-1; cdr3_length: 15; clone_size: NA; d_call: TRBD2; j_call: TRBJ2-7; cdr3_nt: TGCGCCAGCAGGCCTCCCTCCGGGAGGTTCGACGAGCAGTACTTC; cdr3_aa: CASRPPSGRFDEQYF
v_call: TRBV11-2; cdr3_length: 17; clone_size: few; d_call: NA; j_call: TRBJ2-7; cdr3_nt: TGTGCCAGCAGCTTAAGTCCCCAGGACAGATACTCCTACGAGCAGTACTTC; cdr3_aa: CASSLSPQDRYSYEQYF
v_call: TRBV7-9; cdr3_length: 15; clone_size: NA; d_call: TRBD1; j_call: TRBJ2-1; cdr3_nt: TGTGCCAGCAGCAGAGGGACAGGGGCAAGCAATGAGCAGTTCTTC; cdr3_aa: CASSRGTGASNEQFF
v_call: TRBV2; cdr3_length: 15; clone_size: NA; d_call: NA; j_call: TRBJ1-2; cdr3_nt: TGTGCCAGCAGTCTAATACAGGGATCCTTTTATGGCTACACCTTC; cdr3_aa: CASSLIQGSFYGYTF
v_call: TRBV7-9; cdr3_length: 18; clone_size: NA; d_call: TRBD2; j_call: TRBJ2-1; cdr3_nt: TGTGCCAGCAGCGTCGGGACTAGCGGGAGCTCCTACTACAATGAGCAGTTCTTC; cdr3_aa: CASSVGTSGSSYYNEQFF
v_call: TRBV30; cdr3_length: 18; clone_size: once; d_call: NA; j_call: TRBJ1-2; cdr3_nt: TGTGCCTGGAGTGCTACTTACCGGACAGCCGAGCATAACTATGGCTACACCTTC; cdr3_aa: CAWSATYRTAEHNYGYTF
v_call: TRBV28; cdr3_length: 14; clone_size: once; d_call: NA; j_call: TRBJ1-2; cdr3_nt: TGTGCCAGCAGTTTAGCGGGGGAGGCTTATGGCTACACCTTC; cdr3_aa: CASSLAGEAYGYTF
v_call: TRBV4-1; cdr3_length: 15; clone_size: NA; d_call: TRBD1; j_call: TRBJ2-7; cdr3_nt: TGCGCCAGCAGCCCTGCCGGGACAGGGGGCAGTGTGCAGTACTTC; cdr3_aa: CASSPAGTGGSVQYF
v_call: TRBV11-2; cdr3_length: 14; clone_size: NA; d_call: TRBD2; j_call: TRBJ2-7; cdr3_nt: TGTGCCAGCAGCTTTTCTAGCGGGAGATACGAGCAGTACTTC; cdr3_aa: CASSFSSGRYEQYF
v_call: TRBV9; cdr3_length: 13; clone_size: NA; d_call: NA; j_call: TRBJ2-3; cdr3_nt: TGTGCCAGCAGCCCCGGGAGCACAGATACGCAGTATTTT; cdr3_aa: CASSPGSTDTQYF
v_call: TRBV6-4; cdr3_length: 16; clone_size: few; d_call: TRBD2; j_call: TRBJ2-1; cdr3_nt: TGTGCCAGCAGTGACTCGGCTAGCGGGGACTACAATGAGCAGTTCTTC; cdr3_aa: CASSDSASGDYNEQFF
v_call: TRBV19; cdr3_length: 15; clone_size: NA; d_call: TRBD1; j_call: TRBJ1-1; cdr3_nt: TGTGCCAGTAGTGGACCGGGACAGGGGAACACTGAAGCTTTCTTT; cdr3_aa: CASSGPGQGNTEAFF
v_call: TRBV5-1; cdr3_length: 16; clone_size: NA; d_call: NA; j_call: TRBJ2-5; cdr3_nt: TGCGCCAGCAGCACGAGTTTCGAGGCGTCCCAAGAGACCCAGTACTTC; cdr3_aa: CASSTSFEASQETQYF
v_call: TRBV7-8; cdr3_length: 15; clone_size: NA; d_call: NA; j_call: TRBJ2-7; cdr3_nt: TGTGCCAGCAGGCGTACAGAGAGTCTCTCCTACGAGCAGTACTTC; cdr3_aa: CASRRTESLSYEQYF
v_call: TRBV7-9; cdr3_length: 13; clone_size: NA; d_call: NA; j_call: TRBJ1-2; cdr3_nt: TGTGCCAGCAGCTTAGGGCCAGGCTATGGCTACACCTTC; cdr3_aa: CASSLGPGYGYTF
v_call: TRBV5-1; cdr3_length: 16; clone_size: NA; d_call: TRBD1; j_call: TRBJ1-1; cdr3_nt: TGCGCCAGCAGCAAGGACAGGGGAAAGGGGAACACTGAAGCTTTCTTT; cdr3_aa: CASSKDRGKGNTEAFF